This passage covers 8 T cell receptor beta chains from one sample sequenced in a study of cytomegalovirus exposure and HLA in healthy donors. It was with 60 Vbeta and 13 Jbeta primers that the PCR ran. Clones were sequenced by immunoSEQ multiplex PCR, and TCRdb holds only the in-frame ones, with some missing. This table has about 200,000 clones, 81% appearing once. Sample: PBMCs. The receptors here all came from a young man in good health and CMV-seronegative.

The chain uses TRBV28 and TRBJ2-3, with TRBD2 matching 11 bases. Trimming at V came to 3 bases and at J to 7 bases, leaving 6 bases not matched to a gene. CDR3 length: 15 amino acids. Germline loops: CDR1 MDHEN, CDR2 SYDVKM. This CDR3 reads CASSLTSGKRHTQYF. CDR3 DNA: TGTGCCAGCAGTTTGACTAGCGGGAAAAGGCATACGCAGTATTTT.

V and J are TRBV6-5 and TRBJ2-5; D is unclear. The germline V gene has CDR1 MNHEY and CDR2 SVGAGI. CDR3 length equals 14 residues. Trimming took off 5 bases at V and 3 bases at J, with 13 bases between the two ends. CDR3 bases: TGTGCCAGCAGTCCCCGCGGTCCAAAAGAGACCCAGTACTTC. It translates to CASSPRGPKETQYF.

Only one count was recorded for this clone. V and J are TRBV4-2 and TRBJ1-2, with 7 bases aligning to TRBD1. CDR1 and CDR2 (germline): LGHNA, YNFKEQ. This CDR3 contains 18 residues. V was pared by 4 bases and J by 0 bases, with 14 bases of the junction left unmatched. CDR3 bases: TGTGCCAGCAGCCGCCTGATTTTGGCGACAGGGCCTAACTATGGCTACACCTTC. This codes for CASSRLILATGPNYGYTF.

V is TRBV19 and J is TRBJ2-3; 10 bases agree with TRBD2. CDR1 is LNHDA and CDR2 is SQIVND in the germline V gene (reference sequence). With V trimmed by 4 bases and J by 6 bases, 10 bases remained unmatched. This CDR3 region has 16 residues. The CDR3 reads CASSNPKRGGGDTQYF. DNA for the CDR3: TGTGCCAGTAGTAACCCCAAGCGGGGGGGAGGGGATACGCAGTATTTT.

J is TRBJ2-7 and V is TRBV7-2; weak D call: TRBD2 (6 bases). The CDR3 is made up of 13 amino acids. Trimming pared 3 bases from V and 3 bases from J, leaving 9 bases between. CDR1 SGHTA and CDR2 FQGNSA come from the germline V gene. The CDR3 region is CASSFSTSYEQYF. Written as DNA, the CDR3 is TGTGCCAGCAGCTTTTCGACTAGCTACGAGCAGTACTTC.

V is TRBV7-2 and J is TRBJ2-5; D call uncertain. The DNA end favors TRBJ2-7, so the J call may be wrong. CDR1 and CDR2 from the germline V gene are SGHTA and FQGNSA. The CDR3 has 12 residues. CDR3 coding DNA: TGTGCCAGCAGCTCTCCCTTTCACGAGCAGTACTTC. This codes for CASSSPFHEQYF.

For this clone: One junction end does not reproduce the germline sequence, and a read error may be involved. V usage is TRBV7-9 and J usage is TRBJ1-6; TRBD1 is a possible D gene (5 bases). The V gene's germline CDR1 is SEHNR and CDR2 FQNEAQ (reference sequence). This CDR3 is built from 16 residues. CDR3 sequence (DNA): TGTTCCAGCAGCTTAGCTGGTGCTGGGGCCGGTTCACCCCTCCACTTT. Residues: CSSSLAGAGAGSPLHF.

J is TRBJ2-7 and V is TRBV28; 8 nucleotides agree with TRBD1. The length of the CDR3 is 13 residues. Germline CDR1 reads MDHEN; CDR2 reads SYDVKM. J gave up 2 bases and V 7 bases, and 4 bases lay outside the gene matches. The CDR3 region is CASNRGATYEQYF. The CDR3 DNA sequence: TGTGCCAGCAACAGGGGGGCGACCTACGAGCAGTACTTC.